This section outlines one TCR beta chain sequence together with its context. Germline V CDR1 and CDR2: SGHKS, YYEKEE (reference sequence). The CDR3 has 17 amino acids. The V end lost 4 bases, the J end lost 4 bases, and 23 bases lay between the germline ends. This entry belongs to a study of control samples from healthy donors and cancer patients. The repertoire was sequenced with immunoSEQ multiplex PCR; TCRdb's copy has only in-frame clones and lacks some. The sample holds tens of thousands of clones, 85% to 90% seen once. Sequencing was performed on PBMCs. This chain links TRBV5-5 with TRBJ1-2, with a weak D call TRBD1 (5 bases). This TCR was recovered from a woman aged 45-65 years with colorectal cancer. The CDR3 sequence: CASSREGWTQGSYGYTF. DNA for the CDR3: TGTGCCAGCAGCCGGGAGGGGTGGACCCAGGGATCCTATGGCTACACCTTC.